Following are 6 T cell receptor beta chains from one sample sequenced in a study of T cells after yellow fever vaccination. Via MiXCR, TCRdb re-called the 5' RACE reads, giving one row per CDR3 protein. Of about 52,000 distinct CDR3 sequences listed, less than 8.5% are singletons. The specimen was CD8+ T cells not binding an NS4B(214-222) dextramer, sorted from PBMCs, collected more than 40 days after the first yellow fever vaccination. These receptors came from a young man who received the YFV17D yellow fever vaccine.

This clonotype was counted between two and nine times. The V gene is TRBV15, the J gene TRBJ2-1; D gene unclear. CDR1 and CDR2 from the germline V gene are LNHNV and YYDKDF (reference sequence). The CDR3 has 14 residues. The germline V and J ends were trimmed by 9 bases and 0 bases, with 12 bases remaining between them. CDR3 amino acids: CATKPRSSYNEQFF. CDR3 nucleotides: TGTGCCACTAAACCCAGGAGCTCCTACAATGAGCAGTTCTTC. The variable domain in full, with the rest retrieved from reference TRBV15 and TRBJ2-1, is DAMVIQNPRYQVTQFGKPVTLSCSQTLNHNVMYWYQQKSSQAPKLLFHYYDKDFNNEADTPDNFQSRRPNTSFCFLDIRSPGLGDTAMYLCATKPRSSYNEQFFGPGTRLTVL.

This clonotype was counted ten times or more. The V gene is TRBV11-2, the J gene TRBJ2-5; TRBD1 or TRBD2 may be the D gene (6 bases each). Germline lookup yields CDR1 SGHAT and CDR2 FQNNGV. V dropped 5 bases and J dropped 5 bases, with 15 bases sitting between them. This CDR3 has 14 residues. The CDR3 spells CASSQRGVWETQYF. CDR3 nucleotides: TGTGCCAGCAGCCAGAGGGGGGTATGGGAGACCCAGTACTTC.

This clonotype has only a few counts. The chain has TRBV6-2 or TRBV6-3 and TRBJ1-6; D is ambiguous. Trimming cost V 2 bases and J 7 bases, with 21 bases left between them. This CDR3 has 18 amino acids. The V gene's germline CDR1 is MNHEY and CDR2 SVGEGT. CDR3 coding DNA: TGTGCCAGCAGTTACCGAAGGGTTCTACGTCCGGGAAATTCACCCCTCCACTTT. Translated, it gives CASSYRRVLRPGNSPLHF.

This clonotype was observed many times. The V and J genes are TRBV12-3 or TRBV12-4 and TRBJ2-1; possibly TRBD2 for D (5 bases). CDR3 length: 11 residues. Trimming took off 5 bases at V and 10 bases at J, with 9 bases between the two ends. CDR3 loop: CASSPGKEQFF. CDR3 bases: TGTGCCAGCAGTCCCGGGAAGGAGCAGTTCTTC.

In its sample, this clonotype was seen a few times. The chain recombines TRBV9 with TRBJ1-4, with 7 bases identical to TRBD1. The CDR3 is 15 amino acids. Germline loops: CDR1 SGDLS, CDR2 YYNGEE. V was clipped by 3 bases and J by 3 bases; unmatched bases: 5. This chain's CDR3 is CASSEEGQSNEKLFF. The CDR3 DNA is TGTGCCAGCAGCGAGGAGGGACAGTCTAATGAAAAACTGTTTTTT. The variable domain in full, with the rest retrieved from reference TRBV9 and TRBJ1-4, is DSGVTQTPKHLITATGQRVTLRCSPRSGDLSVYWYQQSLDQGLQFLIQYYNGEERAKGNILERFSAQQFPDLHSELNLSSLELGDSALYFCASSEEGQSNEKLFFGSGTQLSVL.

This clonotype showed up many times. The V gene is TRBV15, the J gene TRBJ2-1; D is unresolved. Germline CDR1 is LNHNV and CDR2 is YYDKDF (reference sequence). V was shortened by 3 bases and J by 2 bases, with 17 bases between the two germline ends. The CDR3 runs to 17 residues. CDR3 in DNA: TGTGCCACCAGCAGGCCGGGCACGATGGAGACCTACAATGAGCAGTTCTTC. This gives the protein CATSRPGTMETYNEQFF. The full variable domain, in which reference TRBV15 and TRBJ2-1 provide the parts outside the CDR3, is DAMVIQNPRYQVTQFGKPVTLSCSQTLNHNVMYWYQQKSSQAPKLLFHYYDKDFNNEADTPDNFQSRRPNTSFCFLDIRSPGLGDTAMYLCATSRPGTMETYNEQFFGPGTRLTVL.